The 27 T cell receptor beta chains below were found in one sample sequenced in a study of T cell responses to AZD1222 COVID-19 vaccine. Using immunoSEQ multiplex PCR, the repertoire was profiled, and TCRdb retains in-frame clones only, with some absent. The repertoire includes 150,000 to 200,000 clones, roughly 92% of them detected once, and approximately 1.5% sits in the top ten. The specimen comprised peripheral blood, sampled on day 0 of AZD1222 vaccination. The receptors shown here come from an adult in good health.

This clone was counted between two and nine times. V gene TRBV7-8 combines with J gene TRBJ2-2; 8 bases are a match to TRBD2. V was pared by 2 bases and J by 5 bases, with 16 bases of the junction left unmatched. Germline V gene data show CDR1 as SGHVS and CDR2 as FQNEAQ. This CDR3 is 19 amino acids long. The CDR3 nucleotides are TGTGCCAGCAGCTTAATCTCCAGCGGGAGCCCCTTGGGGACCGGGGAGCTGTTTTTT. It encodes CASSLISSGSPLGTGELFF.

The chain links TRBV4-1 to TRBJ2-3; tentative D call: TRBD2 (6 bases). The CDR3 contains 16 residues. V lost 1 base, J lost 1 base, and 12 bases lay in between. The V gene's germline CDR1 is MGHRA and CDR2 YSYEKL. The CDR3 DNA is TGCGCCAGCAGCCAAGGAGTCGGGAGTGGCACAGATACGCAGTATTTT. Residues: CASSQGVGSGTDTQYF.

The chain carries TRBV9 and TRBJ1-2; D gene unclear. CDR1 is SGDLS and CDR2 is YYNGEE in the germline V gene. The CDR3 length is 14 residues. Trimming removed 3 bases at V and 4 bases at J, with 13 bases between. The CDR3 loop is CASSARTVGYGYTF. CDR3 DNA: TGTGCCAGCAGCGCCCGCACGGTAGGCTATGGCTACACCTTC.

This clone has a single count. This rearrangement joins TRBV11-3 to TRBJ1-1; the D is unclear. Germline CDR1 is SGHNT and CDR2 is YENEEA. Trimming stripped 1 base from V and 11 bases from J, with 11 bases between. CDR3 size: 12 residues. The CDR3 DNA follows: TGTGCCAGCAGCTTAGGAGGGCGGAAGGCTTTCTTT. Its protein product is CASSLGGRKAFF. Looking up the rest from reference TRBV11-3 and TRBJ1-1 gives the full variable domain: EAGVVQSPRYKIIEKKQPVAFWCNPISGHNTLYWYLQNLGQGPELLIRYENEEAVDDSQLPKDRFSAERLKGVDSTLKIQPAELGDSAVYLCASSLGGRKAFFGQGTRLTVV.

The J gene is TRBJ2-7, the V gene TRBV2; tentatively, D is TRBD2 (5 bases). V was trimmed by 8 bases and J by 2 bases, leaving 16 bases between them. CDR3 length equals 14 residues. Looked up from germline, CDR1 is SNHLY and CDR2 is FYNNEI. The CDR3 bases are TGTGCCAGCGTATTTCTAGAGCGGCCCTACGAGCAGTACTTC. Translated: CASVFLERPYEQYF.

V and J are TRBV7-6 and TRBJ2-2, with a tentative D call TRBD2 (5 bases). This CDR3 is built from 16 residues. V was shortened by 7 bases and J by 0 bases, with 15 bases between the two germline ends. Germline V gene data show CDR1 as SGHVS and CDR2 as FNYEAQ. This CDR3 is CASTPTGSANTGELFF. The DNA of the CDR3 is TGTGCCAGCACCCCGACGGGGTCAGCGAACACCGGGGAGCTGTTTTTT.

The V call is TRBV2, the J call TRBJ2-4, with D possibly TRBD2 on 5 matching bases. CDR1 is SNHLY, CDR2 FYNNEI, per germline. The V and J ends lost 3 bases and 6 bases respectively, with 12 bases between them. The CDR3 length is 14 residues. The CDR3 nucleotides are TGTGCCAGCAGTGATCGGGCCCGGGGAAACATTCAGTACTTC. Amino acid sequence: CASSDRARGNIQYF.

This chain uses TRBV3-1 (or the pseudogene TRBV3-2) with TRBJ1-4; possible D gene TRBD1, 5 bases. CDR3 length: 16 residues. Germline lookup yields CDR1 LGHDT and CDR2 YNNKEL (reference sequence). The germline V and J ends were trimmed by 4 bases and 7 bases, with 19 bases remaining between them. CDR3 loop: CASSPTLGGFREKLFF. For the CDR3, the DNA is TGTGCCAGCAGCCCGACTTTGGGGGGGTTTCGTGAAAAACTGTTTTTT.

This sequence joins TRBV2 and TRBJ2-3; 8 nucleotides line up with TRBD2. V trimming: 7 bases; J trimming: 7 bases; junction bases outside the gene matches: 19. This CDR3 is 17 amino acids long. Germline-derived CDR1 and CDR2 are SNHLY and FYNNEI. The CDR3: CASTLFSGTRGTHTQYF. In DNA form, the CDR3 reads TGTGCCAGCACCCTGTTTTCCGGGACTAGAGGGACTCATACGCAGTATTTT.

The chain joins TRBV7-9 to TRBJ2-1; D perhaps matches TRBD1 (6 bases). V lost 1 base and J 7 bases, leaving 17 bases between the germline ends. Germline-derived CDR1 and CDR2 are SEHNR and FQNEAQ (reference sequence). This CDR3 has 16 residues. CDR3 bases: TGTGCCAGCAGCTTAGTGGGCAGGGGTGGTGGGAATGAGCAGTTCTTC. As protein: CASSLVGRGGGNEQFF.

The chain employs TRBV18 and TRBJ2-1, with D tentatively TRBD2 (7 bases). The V end was cut by 0 bases, the J end by 5 bases, with 14 bases between. The CDR3 covers 16 residues. Germline-derived CDR1 and CDR2 are KGHSH and LQKENI. DNA for the CDR3: TGTGCCAGCTCACCACCGGGCGGGGGCCGCAACAATGAGCAGTTCTTC. Protein: CASSPPGGGRNNEQFF.

The V and J genes are TRBV5-1 and TRBJ2-3; 7 positions agree with TRBD2. V dropped 3 bases and J dropped 2; count of bases not matched to a gene: 12. The CDR3 is made up of 17 amino acids. Germline values: CDR1 SGHRS, CDR2 YFSETQ. The CDR3 DNA reads as TGCGCCAGCAGCTACAGAGCGGGACGCCTCGCCACAGATACGCAGTATTTT. Amino acid sequence: CASSYRAGRLATDTQYF.

The V call is TRBV30, the J call TRBJ1-4; possible D gene TRBD1, 5 bases. V lost 2 bases and J lost 8, with 6 bases in between. Germline assignment: CDR1 GTSNPN and CDR2 SVGIG (reference sequence). The CDR3 extends over 11 amino acids. CDR3 nucleotides: TGTGCCTGGAGTAAGGGGGAAAAACTGTTTTTT. Amino acids: CAWSKGEKLFF.

The chain is built from TRBV5-1 and TRBJ2-5; D is uncertain. Per germline, CDR1 SGHRS and CDR2 YFSETQ. V was cut by 7 bases and J by 1 base, with 11 bases left in between. CDR3 length: 13 amino acids. The CDR3 spells CASRGPVQETQYF. The DNA of the CDR3 is TGCGCCAGCCGAGGACCAGTCCAAGAGACCCAGTACTTC.

J is TRBJ2-5 and V is TRBV15; possible D gene TRBD2, 5 bases. Germline V gene sequence: CDR1 LNHNV, CDR2 YYDKDF (reference sequence). Trimming took off 0 bases at V and 7 bases at J, with 6 bases between the two ends. This CDR3 is 12 amino acids long. The chain's CDR3 is CATSRDGGTQYF. Written as DNA, the CDR3 is TGTGCCACCAGCAGAGATGGAGGGACCCAGTACTTC.

The chain has TRBV5-1 and TRBJ1-6; 9 bases map to TRBD1. The CDR3 is 19 residues long. Trimming took 1 base from V and 6 from J; bases not matched to a gene: 14. CDR1 SGHRS and CDR2 YFSETQ come from the germline V gene. CDR3 region: CASSLIVTGGIWGNSPLHF. Here the CDR3 DNA reads TGCGCCAGCAGCTTGATAGTGACAGGGGGAATCTGGGGTAATTCACCCCTCCACTTT.

The rearrangement joins TRBV7-9 to TRBJ2-5; TRBD1 is a possible D gene (6 bases). Germline-derived CDR1 and CDR2 are SEHNR and FQNEAQ (reference sequence). The CDR3 runs 16 residues. V was trimmed by 5 bases and J by 0 bases, leaving 16 bases between them. The CDR3 spells CASSPRGPAYQETQYF. The CDR3 nucleotides read TGTGCCAGCAGCCCCAGGGGACCAGCGTACCAAGAGACCCAGTACTTC.

The V and J genes are TRBV5-1 and TRBJ2-3, with 8 nucleotides matching TRBD1. Germline V CDR1 and CDR2: SGHRS, YFSETQ. V trimming: 4 bases; J trimming: 0 bases; junction bases outside the gene matches: 10. CDR3 size: 17 residues. The CDR3 is CASSPARTGSSTDTQYF. The DNA for the CDR3 is TGCGCCAGCAGCCCCGCTCGGACAGGGTCTAGCACAGATACGCAGTATTTT.

The chain links TRBV2 to TRBJ2-5, with D possibly matching TRBD1 (5 bases). The CDR3 has 14 residues. Germline lookup yields CDR1 SNHLY and CDR2 FYNNEI. Trimming left V 0 bases short and J 9 bases short, with 14 bases between. For the CDR3, the DNA is TGTGCCAGCAGTGAAGCAAGTCCCCCCAGGGCCCAGTACTTC. Protein product: CASSEASPPRAQYF.

This chain uses TRBV4-2 with TRBJ2-7; TRBD1 might be the D (5 bases). Trimming left V 1 base short and J 6 bases short, with 19 bases between. Per germline, CDR1 LGHNA and CDR2 YNFKEQ. The CDR3 loop spans 16 amino acids. The CDR3 DNA reads TGTGCCAGCAGCCAAGGTCTTATGCAGGGTTGGTTCGAGCAGTACTTC. Translation: CASSQGLMQGWFEQYF.

The chain combines TRBV19 with TRBJ1-5; possibly TRBD1 for D (5 bases). Trimming left V 7 bases short and J 7 bases short, with 14 bases between. The germline V gene has CDR1 LNHDA and CDR2 SQIVND (reference sequence). The CDR3 runs 13 residues. The CDR3 DNA sequence: TGTGCCAGTAAGAGGGGTGAGATCCAGCCCCAGCATTTT. It translates to CASKRGEIQPQHF.

This clone was seen only a few times. This sequence joins TRBV5-4 and TRBJ1-1; D is perhaps TRBD1 (5 bases). With 4 bases removed from V and 5 bases from J, the gap between germline ends came to 18 bases. Germline V CDR1 and CDR2: SGHNT, YYREEE (reference sequence). CDR3 length: 15 residues. The CDR3 region has the DNA TGTGCCAGCAGCCGGGGATCTGGGGGAGATACTGAAGCTTTCTTT. This codes for CASSRGSGGDTEAFF.

The chain links TRBV6-2 or TRBV6-3 to TRBJ2-1; 9 bases map to TRBD2. The junction had 11 bases not matched to a gene; V was cut back by 2 bases and J by 0 bases. This CDR3 has 19 residues. The V gene's germline CDR1 is MNHEY and CDR2 SVGEGT. Written as DNA, the CDR3 is TGTGCCAGCAGTTACCAGGAGCGGGGGGTTCGTAGCTCCTACAATGAGCAGTTCTTC. Its translation is CASSYQERGVRSSYNEQFF.

V is TRBV3-1 (or the pseudogene TRBV3-2) and J is TRBJ1-3; no clear D. Per the germline V gene, CDR1 is LGHDT and CDR2 is YNNKEL (reference sequence). The germline V and J ends were trimmed by 5 bases and 0 bases, with 11 bases remaining between them. This CDR3 has 15 amino acids. CDR3 nucleotide sequence: TGTGCCAGCAGCAGAGGAGCTCGCTCTGGAAACACCATATATTTT. Its protein product is CASSRGARSGNTIYF.

This rearrangement joins TRBV6-2 or TRBV6-3 to TRBJ1-2; a possible D gene is TRBD1 (5 bases). The CDR3 consists of 17 residues. Deletions cut 5 bases from V and 3 bases from J, with 22 bases between. The V gene's germline CDR1 is MNHEY and CDR2 SVGEGT. The DNA for the CDR3 is TGTGCCAGCAGTATCCCGAGCCCATTTGACAGAGACTATGGCTACACCTTC. It specifies CASSIPSPFDRDYGYTF.

This rearrangement joins TRBV4-1 to TRBJ1-2, with 7 bases aligning to TRBD1. Germline values: CDR1 MGHRA, CDR2 YSYEKL. This CDR3 has 14 amino acids. V lost 4 bases, J lost 8 bases, and 10 bases stayed unmatched. CDR3 DNA: TGCGCCAGCAGCCCTATGACAGGGTCGCGGGGCTACACCTTC. This sequence encodes CASSPMTGSRGYTF.

The J gene is TRBJ1-3, the V gene TRBV7-8; TRBD1 might be the D (5 bases). Germline V lookup: CDR1 SGHVS, CDR2 FQNEAQ. Deletions cut 5 bases from V and 0 bases from J, with 11 bases between. The CDR3 spans 15 residues. In nucleotides, the CDR3 is TGTGCCAGCAGCGAGGGGTTGCACTCTGGAAACACCATATATTTT. It codes for CASSEGLHSGNTIYF.